This T cell receptor (beta chain) was captured by sequencing in a study of response to subunit inactivated influenza vaccine (dated by TCRdb to the late 2010s). A note on the overall study: Deep quantitative T cell receptor repertoire profiling was used in the study to track responses to a trivalent subunit inactivated influenza vaccine. The study at large found these results: According to the authors, only a limited number of new T cells may be recruited by each seasonal influenza vaccination.

The CDR3 holds 15 amino acids from the cysteine to the phenylalanine. The kept DNA is CDR3 alone, 45 bases in frame from the first base. Trimming leaves V shorter by 3 bases and J shorter by 6 bases, with the junction holding 8 bases beyond the gene matches. CDR1 and CDR2 (DFQATT, SNEGSKA) derive from the germline V gene (reference sequence). There are a few counts of this clonotype. Its antigen remains unidentified. No base quality values were provided; no much bigger clone lies one nucleotide off. The library was built by means of RT-PCR. Sequencing was carried out with an Illumina HiSeq 2500. TCRdb reanalyzed the raw reads on its own, using fastp at Q25 for trimming and MiXCR for clone calling, and kept in-frame beta chains. For every CDR3 protein sequence, its rows merge into one entry that carries the most common genes and DNA. Counted in this sample were some 550,000 distinct CDR3 sequences; approximately 24% of them appeared once. Of the sample, around 2.8% is held by the ten largest clones.

This sample was shared with a second study, whose subject was T cells expressing NK-cell markers. As that second study puts it: TCR beta cDNA libraries were made by 5'RACE template switching that added a universal primer site and unique molecular identifiers. Three sorted T-cell subsets (CD3+CD56+NKG2C+, CD3+CD56+NKG2C- and CD3+CD56-NKG2C+) from several donors had their TCR beta-chain repertoires profiled. Among the eight sequenced donors, only one was HCMV-seronegative, while the other seven were HCMV-seropositive. In several experiments an anti-gammadeltaTCR antibody was added to restrict sorting to alphabetaTCR-expressing T cells. In more than 5 donors, the dominant CD3+CD56+NKG2C+ clonotypes were found to rank among the top 10 CD8+ clonotypes and to make up about 1.0-7.5% of CD8+ T cells. Those dominant clonotypes were again the most abundant among CD3+CD56-NKG2C+ cells in a handful of donors, at roughly 25-65%. Whether the expanded NKG2C-expressing T cell clones were specific for HCMV antigens remained unclear. The study sequenced eight donors, all healthy volunteers chosen at random: three men and five women. HCMV serostatus was determined by detecting HCMV-specific IgG in serum with a commercial ELISA kit. Ficoll density gradient centrifugation was used to isolate peripheral blood mononuclear cells from blood. Using Miltenyi isolation kits, CD4+ and CD8+ T cells were isolated from PBMC through magnetic immunoseparation. cDNA synthesis was primed from the TCR beta constant segment, followed by two successive PCR amplification steps. Libraries were sequenced as 2 x 150 bp reads on Illumina HiSeq 2000/2500, MiSeq or NextSeq. Reads were demultiplexed and grouped by UMI with MIGEC, and clonotypes were assembled and quantified with MiTCR. Only TCR cDNA sequences supported by at least two reads were kept to exclude erroneous sequences. Downstream repertoire analysis used the tcR package, and clonotypes were matched across fractions by CDR3 nucleotide sequence plus V segment. VDJmatch was used to annotate antigen specificity against VDJdb, with one amino acid substitution in CDR3 permitted.

In this chain, TRBV20-1 is recombined with TRBJ2-2, and 9 junctional nucleotides match TRBD2. The clonotype was recovered from a man aged 45-65 years who received an inactivated influenza vaccine. Donor details come from another sample of the same person, matched by shared clones. The sequencing here drew on CD4+ T cells sorted from PBMCs, taken 12 days after vaccination. The nucleotides are TGCAGTGCTAGTCTAGCGGGGCCGGGGGCCGGGGAGCTGTTTTTT. Translated, this is CSASLAGPGAGELFF.